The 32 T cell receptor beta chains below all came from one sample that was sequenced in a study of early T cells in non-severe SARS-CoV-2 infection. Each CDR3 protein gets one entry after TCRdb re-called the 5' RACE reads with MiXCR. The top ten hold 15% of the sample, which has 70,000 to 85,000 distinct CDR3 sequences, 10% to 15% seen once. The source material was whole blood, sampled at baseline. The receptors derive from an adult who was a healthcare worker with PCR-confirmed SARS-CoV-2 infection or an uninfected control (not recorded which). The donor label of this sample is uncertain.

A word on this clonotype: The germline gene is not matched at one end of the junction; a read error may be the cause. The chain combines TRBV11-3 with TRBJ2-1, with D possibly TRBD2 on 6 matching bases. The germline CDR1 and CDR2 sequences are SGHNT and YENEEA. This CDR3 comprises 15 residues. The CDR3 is CASSLGTGSYNDQFF. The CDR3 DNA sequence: TGTGCCAGCAGCCTCGGGACTGGCTCCTACAATGATCAGTTCTTC.

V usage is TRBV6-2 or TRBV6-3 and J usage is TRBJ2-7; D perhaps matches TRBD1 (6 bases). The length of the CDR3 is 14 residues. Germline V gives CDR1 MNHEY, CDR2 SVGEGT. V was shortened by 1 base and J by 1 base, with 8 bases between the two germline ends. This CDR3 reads CASSYWDTSYEQYF. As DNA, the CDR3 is TGTGCCAGCAGTTACTGGGACACATCCTACGAGCAGTACTTC.

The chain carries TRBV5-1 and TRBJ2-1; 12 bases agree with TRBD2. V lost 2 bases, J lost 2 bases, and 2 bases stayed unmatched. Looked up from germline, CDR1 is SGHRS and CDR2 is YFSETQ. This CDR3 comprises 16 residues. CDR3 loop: CASSFLAGGPYNEQFF. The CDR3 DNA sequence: TGCGCCAGCAGCTTCCTAGCGGGAGGGCCCTACAATGAGCAGTTCTTC.

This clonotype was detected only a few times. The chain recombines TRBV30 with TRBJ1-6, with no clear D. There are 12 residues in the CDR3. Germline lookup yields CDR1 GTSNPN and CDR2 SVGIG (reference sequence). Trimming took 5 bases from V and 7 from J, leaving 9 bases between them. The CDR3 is CAWSGGNSPLHF. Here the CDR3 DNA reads TGTGCCTGGTCTGGCGGAAATTCACCCCTCCACTTT.

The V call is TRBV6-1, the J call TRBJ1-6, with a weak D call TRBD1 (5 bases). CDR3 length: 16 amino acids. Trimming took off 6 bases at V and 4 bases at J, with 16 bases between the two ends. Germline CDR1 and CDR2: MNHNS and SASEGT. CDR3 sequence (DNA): TGTGCCAGCAGAACCACGGAGGGGAGGTATAATTCACCCCTCCACTTT. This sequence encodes CASRTTEGRYNSPLHF.

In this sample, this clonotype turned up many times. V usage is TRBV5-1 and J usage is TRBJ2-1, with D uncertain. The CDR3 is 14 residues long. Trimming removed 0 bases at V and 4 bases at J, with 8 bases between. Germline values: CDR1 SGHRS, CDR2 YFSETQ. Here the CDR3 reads CASSLAPAYNEQFF. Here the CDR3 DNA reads TGCGCCAGCAGCTTGGCCCCGGCATACAATGAGCAGTTCTTC.

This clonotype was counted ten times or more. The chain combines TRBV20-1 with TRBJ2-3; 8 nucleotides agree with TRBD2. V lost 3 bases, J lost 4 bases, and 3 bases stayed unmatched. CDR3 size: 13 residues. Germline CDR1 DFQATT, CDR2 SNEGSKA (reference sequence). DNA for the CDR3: TGCAGTGCTAGCGGGGGGGCCCCAGATACGCAGTATTTT. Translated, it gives CSASGGAPDTQYF.

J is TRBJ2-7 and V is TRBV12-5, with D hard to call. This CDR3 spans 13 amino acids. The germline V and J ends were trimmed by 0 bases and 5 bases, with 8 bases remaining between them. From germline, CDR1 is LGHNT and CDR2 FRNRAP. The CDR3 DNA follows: TGTGCTAGTGGTTTGGTAGGAAGGGACGAGCAGTACTTC. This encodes CASGLVGRDEQYF. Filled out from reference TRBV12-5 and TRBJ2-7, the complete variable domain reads DARVTQTPRHKVTEMGQEVTMRCQPILGHNTVFWYRQTMMQGLELLAYFRNRAPLDDSGMPKDRFSAEMPDATLATLKIQPSEPRDSAVYFCASGLVGRDEQYFGPGTRLTVT.

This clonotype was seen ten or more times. This chain's CDR3 is CASARLANTYEQYF. In DNA form, the CDR3 reads TGTGCCAGCGCAAGACTAGCGAATACCTACGAGCAGTACTTC. V is TRBV12-3 or TRBV12-4 and J is TRBJ2-7, with 8 nucleotides matching TRBD2. The CDR3 spans 14 residues. V was clipped by 8 bases and J by 2 bases; unmatched bases: 8.

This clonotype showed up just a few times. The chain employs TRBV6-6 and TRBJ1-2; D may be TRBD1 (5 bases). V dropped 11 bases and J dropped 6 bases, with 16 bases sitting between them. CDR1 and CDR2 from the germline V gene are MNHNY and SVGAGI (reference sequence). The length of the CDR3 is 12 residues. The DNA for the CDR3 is TGTGCCGCGGGACGGAGACAAGATGGCTACACCTTC. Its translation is CAAGRRQDGYTF.

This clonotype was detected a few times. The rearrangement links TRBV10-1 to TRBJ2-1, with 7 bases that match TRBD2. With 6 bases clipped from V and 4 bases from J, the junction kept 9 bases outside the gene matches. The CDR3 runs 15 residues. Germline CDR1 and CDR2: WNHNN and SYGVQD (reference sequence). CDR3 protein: CASSTGGSTYNEQFF. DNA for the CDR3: TGCGCCAGCAGCACGGGGGGTAGCACATACAATGAGCAGTTCTTC.

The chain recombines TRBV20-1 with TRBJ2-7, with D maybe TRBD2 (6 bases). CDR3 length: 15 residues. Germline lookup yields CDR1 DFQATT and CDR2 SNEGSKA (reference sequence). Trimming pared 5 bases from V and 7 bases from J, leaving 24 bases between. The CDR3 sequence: CSASKSSGSLGEQYF. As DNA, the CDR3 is TGCAGTGCTTCCAAGTCTTCCGGGAGTTTGGGAGAGCAGTACTTC.

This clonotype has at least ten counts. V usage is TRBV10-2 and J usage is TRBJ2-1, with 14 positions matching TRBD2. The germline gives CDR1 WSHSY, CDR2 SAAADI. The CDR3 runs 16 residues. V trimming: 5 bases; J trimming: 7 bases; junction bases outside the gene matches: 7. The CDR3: CASSTPWTSGGNEQFF. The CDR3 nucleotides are TGCGCCAGCAGTACGCCTTGGACTAGCGGGGGGAATGAGCAGTTCTTC.

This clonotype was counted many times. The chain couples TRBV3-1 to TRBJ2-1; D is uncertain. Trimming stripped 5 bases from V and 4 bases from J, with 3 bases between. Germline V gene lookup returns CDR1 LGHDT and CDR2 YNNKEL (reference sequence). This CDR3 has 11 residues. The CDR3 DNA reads TGTGCCAGCAGCTTTTACAATGAGCAGTTCTTC. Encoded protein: CASSFYNEQFF.

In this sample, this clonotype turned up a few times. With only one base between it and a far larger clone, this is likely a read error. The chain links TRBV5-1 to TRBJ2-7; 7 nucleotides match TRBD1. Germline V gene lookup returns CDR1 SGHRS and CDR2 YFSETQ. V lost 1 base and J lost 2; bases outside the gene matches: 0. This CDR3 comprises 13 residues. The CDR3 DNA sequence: TGCGCCAGCAGCTTGACAGGGGCCTACGAGCAGTACTTC. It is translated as CASSLTGAYEQYF.

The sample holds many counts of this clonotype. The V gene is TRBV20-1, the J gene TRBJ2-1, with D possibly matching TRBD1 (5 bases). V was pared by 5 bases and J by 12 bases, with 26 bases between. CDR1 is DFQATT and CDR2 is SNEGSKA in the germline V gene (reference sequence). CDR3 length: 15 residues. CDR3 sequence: CSAPTWTRVNVGQFF. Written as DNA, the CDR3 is TGCAGTGCTCCCACTTGGACAAGGGTCAACGTCGGGCAGTTCTTC.

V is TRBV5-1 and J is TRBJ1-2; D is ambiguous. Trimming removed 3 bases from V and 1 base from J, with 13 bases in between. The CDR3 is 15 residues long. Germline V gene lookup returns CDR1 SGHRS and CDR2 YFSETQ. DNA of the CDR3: TGCGCCAGCAGCTCCAACAGCCTAGTTAACTATGGCTACACCTTC. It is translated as CASSSNSLVNYGYTF.

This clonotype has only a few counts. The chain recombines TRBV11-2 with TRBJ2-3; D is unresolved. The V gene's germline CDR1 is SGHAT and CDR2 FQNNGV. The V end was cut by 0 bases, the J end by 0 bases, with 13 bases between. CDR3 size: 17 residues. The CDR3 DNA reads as TGTGCCAGCAGCTTAGAAAACTACCCGGATAGCACAGATACGCAGTATTTT. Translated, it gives CASSLENYPDSTDTQYF.

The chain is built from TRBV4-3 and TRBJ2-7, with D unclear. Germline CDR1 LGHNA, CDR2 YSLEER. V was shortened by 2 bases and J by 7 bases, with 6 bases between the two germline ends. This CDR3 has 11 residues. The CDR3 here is CASSQYGEQYF. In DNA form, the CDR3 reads TGCGCCAGCAGCCAATACGGGGAGCAGTACTTC.

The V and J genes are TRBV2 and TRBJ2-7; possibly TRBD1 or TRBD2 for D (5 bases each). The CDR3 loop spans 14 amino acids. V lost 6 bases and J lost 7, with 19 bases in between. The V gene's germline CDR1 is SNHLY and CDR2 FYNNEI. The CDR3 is CASRGTSQAEEQYF. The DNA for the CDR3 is TGTGCCAGCAGAGGGACGTCCCAAGCAGAAGAGCAGTACTTC. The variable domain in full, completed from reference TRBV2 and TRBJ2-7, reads EPEVTQTPSHQVTQMGQEVILRCVPISNHLYFYWYRQILGQKVEFLVSFYNNEISEKSEIFDDQFSVERPDGSNFTLKIRSTKLEDSAMYFCASRGTSQAEEQYFGPGTRLTVT.

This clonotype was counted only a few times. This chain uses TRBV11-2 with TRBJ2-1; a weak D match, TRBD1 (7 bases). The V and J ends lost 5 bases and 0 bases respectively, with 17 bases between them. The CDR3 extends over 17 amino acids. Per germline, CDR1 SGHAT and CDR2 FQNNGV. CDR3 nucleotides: TGTGCCAGCAGCCGAGTTCAGGGGGGAAGCTCCTACAATGAGCAGTTCTTC. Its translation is CASSRVQGGSSYNEQFF.

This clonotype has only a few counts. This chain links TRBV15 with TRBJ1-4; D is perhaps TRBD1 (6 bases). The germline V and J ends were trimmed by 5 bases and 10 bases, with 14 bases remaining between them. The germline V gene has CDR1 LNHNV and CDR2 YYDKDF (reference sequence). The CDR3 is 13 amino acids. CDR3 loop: CATSGSTGTKLFF. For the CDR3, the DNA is TGTGCCACCAGCGGTTCGACAGGAACAAAACTGTTTTTT.

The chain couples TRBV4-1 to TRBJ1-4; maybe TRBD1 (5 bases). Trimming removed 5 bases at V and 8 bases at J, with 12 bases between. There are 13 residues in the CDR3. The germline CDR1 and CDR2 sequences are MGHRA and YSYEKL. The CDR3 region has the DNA TGCGCCAGCAGCACACAAAGGGACGAAAAACTGTTTTTT. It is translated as CASSTQRDEKLFF.

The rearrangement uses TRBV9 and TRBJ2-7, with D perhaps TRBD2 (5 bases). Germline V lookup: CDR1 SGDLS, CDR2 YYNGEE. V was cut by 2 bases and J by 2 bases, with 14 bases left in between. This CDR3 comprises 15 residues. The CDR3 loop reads CASSVTGDPAYEQYF. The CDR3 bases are TGTGCCAGCAGCGTTACCGGGGATCCGGCCTACGAGCAGTACTTC.

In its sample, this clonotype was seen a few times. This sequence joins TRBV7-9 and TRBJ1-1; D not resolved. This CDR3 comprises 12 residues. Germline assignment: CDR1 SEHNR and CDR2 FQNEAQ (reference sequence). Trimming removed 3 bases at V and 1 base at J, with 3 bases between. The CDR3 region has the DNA TGTGCCAGCAGCTTTAGGAACACTGAAGCTTTCTTT. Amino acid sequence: CASSFRNTEAFF.

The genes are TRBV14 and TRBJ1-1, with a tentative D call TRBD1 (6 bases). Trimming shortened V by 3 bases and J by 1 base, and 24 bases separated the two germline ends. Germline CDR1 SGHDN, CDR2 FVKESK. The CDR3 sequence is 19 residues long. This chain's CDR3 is CASSHPGGGSGTPNTEAFF. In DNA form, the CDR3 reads TGTGCCAGCAGCCATCCGGGGGGCGGTTCCGGGACACCGAACACTGAAGCTTTCTTT. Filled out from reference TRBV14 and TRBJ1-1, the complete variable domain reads EAGVTQFPSHSVIEKGQTVTLRCDPISGHDNLYWYRRVMGKEIKFLLHFVKESKQDESGMPNNRFLAERTGGTYSTLKVQPAELEDSGVYFCASSHPGGGSGTPNTEAFFGQGTRLTVV.

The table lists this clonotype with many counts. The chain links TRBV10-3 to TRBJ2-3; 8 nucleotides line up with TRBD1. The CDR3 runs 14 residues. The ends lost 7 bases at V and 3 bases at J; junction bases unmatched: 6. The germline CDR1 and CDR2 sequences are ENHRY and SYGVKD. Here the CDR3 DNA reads TGTGCCATCAACGGACAGGGAAGTACAGATACGCAGTATTTT. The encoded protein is CAINGQGSTDTQYF.

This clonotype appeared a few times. The DNA for the CDR3 is TGTGCCAGCAGCTTTTCCCCCGGGGGGGTCGATGAGCAGTTCTTC. This encodes CASSFSPGGVDEQFF. The V gene is TRBV11-2, the J gene TRBJ2-1; 8 nucleotides match TRBD2. Trimming cost V 3 bases and J 8 bases; bases outside gene matches: 9. Germline V gene lookup returns CDR1 SGHAT and CDR2 FQNNGV. This CDR3 contains 15 residues.

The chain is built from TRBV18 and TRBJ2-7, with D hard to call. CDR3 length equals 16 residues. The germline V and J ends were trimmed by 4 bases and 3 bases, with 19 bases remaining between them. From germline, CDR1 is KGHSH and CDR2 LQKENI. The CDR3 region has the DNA TGTGCCAGCTCACGATGGACGGTCCGATCGCACTACGAGCAGTACTTC. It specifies CASSRWTVRSHYEQYF.

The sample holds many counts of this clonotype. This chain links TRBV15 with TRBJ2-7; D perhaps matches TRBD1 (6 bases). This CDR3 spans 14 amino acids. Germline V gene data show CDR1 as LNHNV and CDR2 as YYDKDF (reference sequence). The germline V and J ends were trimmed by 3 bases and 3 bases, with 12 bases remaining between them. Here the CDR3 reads CATSRARGLYEQYF. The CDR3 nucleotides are TGTGCCACCAGCAGGGCCAGGGGTCTCTACGAGCAGTACTTC.

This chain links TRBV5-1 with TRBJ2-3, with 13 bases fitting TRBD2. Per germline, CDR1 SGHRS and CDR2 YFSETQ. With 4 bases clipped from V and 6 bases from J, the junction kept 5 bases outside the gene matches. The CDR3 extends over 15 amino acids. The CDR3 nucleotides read TGCGCCAGCAGCCGGACTAGCGGGAGTGGCGATACGCAGTATTTT. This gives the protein CASSRTSGSGDTQYF. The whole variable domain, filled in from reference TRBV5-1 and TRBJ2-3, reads KAGVTQTPRYLIKTRGQQVTLSCSPISGHRSVSWYQQTPGQGLQFLFEYFSETQRNKGNFPGRFSGRQFSNSRSEMNVSTLELGDSALYLCASSRTSGSGDTQYFGPGTRLTVL.

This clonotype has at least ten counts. The CDR3 reads CATSDGLYGYTF. CDR3 coding DNA: TGTGCCACCAGTGATGGCCTTTATGGCTACACCTTC. V and J are TRBV24-1 and TRBJ1-2; D not resolved. Per the germline V gene, CDR1 is KGHDR and CDR2 is SFDVKD. The germline V and J ends were trimmed by 3 bases and 5 bases, with 6 bases remaining between them. The CDR3 is 12 residues long.